Below are 30 T cell receptor beta chains sequenced from a single sample in a study of OX40 agonist ivuxolimab in advanced cancers. Generated by immunoSEQ multiplex PCR, the TCRdb table keeps only in-frame clones and is missing some. The sample lists roughly 62,000 clones; more than 90% were seen once. Here the sequenced sample was CD4+ or CD8+ T cells sorted from blood, taken in a trial of the OX40 agonist ivuxolimab. Source of these receptors: an adult with an advanced solid tumor such as melanoma, head and neck, liver or kidney cancer.

The chain carries TRBV5-4 and TRBJ1-4; perhaps TRBD1 as D (6 bases). Germline V gives CDR1 SGHNT, CDR2 YYREEE (reference sequence). The V gene lost 3 bases and the J gene lost 5 bases, with 14 bases spanning the gap. CDR3 length: 15 amino acids. The CDR3 DNA sequence: TGTGCCAGCAGCTCCAGGGGCACAGTGAATGAAAAACTGTTTTTT. Its protein product is CASSSRGTVNEKLFF.

This chain connects TRBV27 to TRBJ1-1, with D perhaps matching TRBD1 (5 bases). Trimming took off 7 bases at V and 3 bases at J, with 18 bases between the two ends. The CDR3 is made up of 15 amino acids. Germline CDR1 reads MNHEY; CDR2 reads SMNVEV (reference sequence). For the CDR3, the DNA is TGTGCCAGCACCTCTCTCCAGGGCGCCCACACTGAAGCTTTCTTT. Protein sequence: CASTSLQGAHTEAFF.

The V and J genes are TRBV7-3 and TRBJ2-3; no reliable D call. Trimming pared 3 bases from V and 6 bases from J, leaving 7 bases between. CDR3 length equals 12 residues. The germline V gene has CDR1 SGHTA and CDR2 FQGTGA. The CDR3 coding sequence is TGTGCCAGCAGCTTGTACGGCGATACGCAGTATTTT. Its protein is CASSLYGDTQYF.

The J gene is TRBJ2-2, the V gene TRBV6-5; D is ambiguous. The CDR3 totals 13 residues. CDR1 is MNHEY, CDR2 SVGAGI, per germline. V gave up 6 bases and J gave up 2 bases, with 7 bases separating them. The CDR3 DNA sequence: TGTGCCAGCAGGGCCACTAACACCGGGGAGCTGTTTTTT. Its protein product is CASRATNTGELFF.

This clone appeared a few times. The rearrangement uses TRBV19 and TRBJ1-1; TRBD1 matches at 7 bases. V dropped 5 bases and J dropped 0; count of bases not matched to a gene: 3. The germline V gene has CDR1 LNHDA and CDR2 SQIVND (reference sequence). This CDR3 is built from 14 residues. The CDR3 coding sequence is TGTGCCAGTAGTTCGGACAGGCTGAACACTGAAGCTTTCTTT. This gives the protein CASSSDRLNTEAFF.

This clone was counted once. The CDR3 region is CASSIVQGSRGYTF. CDR3 nucleotides: TGTGCCAGTAGTATAGTTCAGGGGAGTCGAGGCTACACCTTC. The V and J genes are TRBV19 and TRBJ1-2, with D possibly being TRBD1 (6 bases). The V end lost 1 base, the J end lost 8 bases, and 14 bases lay between the germline ends. This CDR3 has 14 residues. Germline values: CDR1 LNHDA, CDR2 SQIVND (reference sequence). The variable domain in full, completed from reference TRBV19 and TRBJ1-2, reads DGGITQSPKYLFRKEGQNVTLSCEQNLNHDAMYWYRQDPGQGLRLIYYSQIVNDFQKGDIAEGYSVSREKKESFPLTVTSAQKNPTAFYLCASSIVQGSRGYTFGSGTRLTVV.

This chain joins TRBV14 and TRBJ1-6; D gene ambiguous. Germline assignment: CDR1 SGHDN and CDR2 FVKESK. CDR3 length: 15 residues. The V gene lost 0 bases and the J gene lost 7 bases, with 10 bases spanning the gap. CDR3 nucleotides: TGTGCCAGCAGCCAAGACGGCAGGCACAATTCACCCCTCCACTTT. It specifies CASSQDGRHNSPLHF.

The rearrangement uses TRBV5-4 and TRBJ1-1; the D gene is possibly TRBD1 (6 bases). Germline-derived CDR1 and CDR2 are SGHNT and YYREEE (reference sequence). The V gene lost 1 base and the J gene lost 2 bases, with 9 bases spanning the gap. This CDR3 has 14 residues. CDR3: CASSLLGGNTEAFF. CDR3 in DNA: TGTGCCAGCAGCTTGCTAGGGGGAAACACTGAAGCTTTCTTT.

This clone was seen just once. The gene calls are TRBV5-1 and TRBJ1-2, with D unclear. Germline CDR1 SGHRS, CDR2 YFSETQ. V dropped 5 bases and J dropped 0 bases, with 2 bases sitting between them. CDR3 length: 11 residues. CDR3 nucleotide sequence: TGCGCCAGCAGGTCTAACTATGGCTACACCTTC. Translated, it gives CASRSNYGYTF.

The chain links TRBV10-1 to TRBJ1-3; D call uncertain. V was cut by 6 bases and J by 2 bases, with 11 bases left in between. Looked up from germline, CDR1 is WNHNN and CDR2 is SYGVQD (reference sequence). CDR3 length: 14 residues. The CDR3 DNA follows: TGCGCCAGCAGGGGGTTTGGGACTGGAAACACCATATATTTT. It is translated as CASRGFGTGNTIYF.

This clone came up once. V gene TRBV6-5 combines with J gene TRBJ2-2, with D possibly TRBD1 on 6 matching bases. Germline V CDR1 and CDR2: MNHEY, SVGAGI. V lost 6 bases and J lost 6, with 17 bases in between. The CDR3 consists of 15 residues. The CDR3 DNA is TGTGCCAGCAGCCGTGGGACAATCGGATCCGGGGAGCTGTTTTTT. Translated: CASSRGTIGSGELFF.

The gene calls are TRBV5-6 and TRBJ2-5; D is unresolved. The CDR3 loop spans 11 amino acids. V lost 2 bases to trimming and J lost 13 bases, with 12 bases between them. Germline V gene data show CDR1 as SGHDT and CDR2 as YYEEEE. CDR3 amino acids: CASSFSARWYF. The CDR3 DNA reads TGTGCCAGCAGCTTCAGTGCTCGATGGTACTTC.

A few counts support this clone. The genes are TRBV2 and TRBJ2-6, with 8 bases lining up with TRBD1. The CDR3 consists of 17 residues. V was clipped by 6 bases and J by 0 bases; unmatched bases: 7. The germline V gene encodes CDR1 SNHLY and CDR2 FYNNEI. DNA of the CDR3: TGTGCCAGCAGCCGGGACAGGACCGCCTCTGGGGCCAACGTCCTGACTTTC. It is translated as CASSRDRTASGANVLTF. The full variable domain, with the rest looked up from reference TRBV2 and TRBJ2-6, is EPEVTQTPSHQVTQMGQEVILRCVPISNHLYFYWYRQILGQKVEFLVSFYNNEISEKSEIFDDQFSVERPDGSNFTLKIRSTKLEDSAMYFCASSRDRTASGANVLTFGAGSRLTVL.

This chain connects TRBV29-1 to TRBJ2-5; D call uncertain. The CDR3 runs to 11 residues. Trimming stripped 3 bases from V and 9 bases from J, with 11 bases between. The germline CDR1 and CDR2 sequences are SQVTM and ANQGSEA. CDR3 DNA sequence: TGCAGCGTTGACGCCTCCCGAGCCCAGTACTTC. This codes for CSVDASRAQYF.

This sequence joins TRBV18 and TRBJ2-3; D remains unclear. Trimming pared 1 base from V and 0 bases from J, leaving 11 bases between. The CDR3 length is 16 residues. CDR1 is KGHSH and CDR2 is LQKENI in the germline V gene. CDR3 in amino acids: CASSPLSVGSTDTQYF. The CDR3 region has the DNA TGTGCCAGCTCACCACTCTCGGTTGGTAGCACAGATACGCAGTATTTT.

This rearrangement joins TRBV19 to TRBJ2-1; 7 bases line up with TRBD1. This CDR3 region has 13 residues. The trim removed 8 bases at V and 4 bases at J, leaving 5 bases unmatched. Germline loops: CDR1 LNHDA, CDR2 SQIVND (reference sequence). Here the CDR3 DNA reads TGTGCCAGTTATAGGGACAGATACAATGAGCAGTTCTTC. Translated: CASYRDRYNEQFF.

The chain joins TRBV9 to TRBJ2-1; 10 nucleotides agree with TRBD2. The CDR3 totals 17 residues. V trimming: 3 bases; J trimming: 7 bases; junction bases outside the gene matches: 13. The germline V gene encodes CDR1 SGDLS and CDR2 YYNGEE. The CDR3 region is CASSATSGSSIWNEQFF. The CDR3 bases are TGTGCCAGCAGCGCGACTAGCGGGTCCTCTATATGGAATGAGCAGTTCTTC.

The genes are TRBV7-9 and TRBJ2-7; D might be TRBD1 or TRBD2, each matching 5 bases. With 3 bases removed from V and 0 bases from J, the gap between germline ends came to 12 bases. Germline assignment: CDR1 SEHNR and CDR2 FQNEAQ (reference sequence). This CDR3 is 15 amino acids long. CDR3 sequence reads: CASSFRDPSSYEQYF. The CDR3 DNA is TGTGCCAGCAGCTTCCGGGACCCGAGCTCCTACGAGCAGTACTTC.

CDR3 nucleotides: TGTGCCTCGATGGAACAGGGGGTTCAAGAGACCCAGTACTTC. Amino acids: CASMEQGVQETQYF. The chain has TRBV10-3 and TRBJ2-5, with 8 positions matching TRBD1. V was clipped by 11 bases and J by 2 bases; unmatched bases: 10. The CDR3 totals 14 residues. In germline, CDR1 is ENHRY, CDR2 SYGVKD.

The chain employs TRBV5-4 and TRBJ1-3; perhaps TRBD1 as D (6 bases). CDR1 is SGHNT, CDR2 YYREEE, per germline (reference sequence). The CDR3 is made up of 13 amino acids. V was trimmed by 4 bases and J by 8 bases, leaving 13 bases between them. The CDR3 bases are TGTGCCAGCAGCCCGGGGGGGGCAGACACCATATATTTT. As protein: CASSPGGADTIYF.

The V gene is TRBV10-3, the J gene TRBJ2-7; 9 bases fit TRBD2. CDR1 ENHRY and CDR2 SYGVKD come from the germline V gene. The junction had 11 bases not matched to a gene; V was cut back by 7 bases and J by 7 bases. The CDR3 spans 14 residues. In nucleotides, the CDR3 is TGTGCCATCAAGAGGGCGGGAGGGCTCGGGGAGCAGTACTTC. Encoded protein: CAIKRAGGLGEQYF.

This chain uses TRBV7-3 with TRBJ2-5; D not resolved. This CDR3 is built from 14 residues. V lost 1 base, J lost 1 base, and 7 bases lay in between. In germline, CDR1 is SGHTA, CDR2 FQGTGA. The CDR3 DNA reads as TGTGCCAGCAGCTTAAGTAGAGGCCAAGAGACCCAGTACTTC. Protein sequence: CASSLSRGQETQYF.

This clone was found once. The CDR3 nucleotides read TGTGCCAGCCTCTTGACAGGGGGCACAGATACGCAGTATTTT. Translating it yields CASLLTGGTDTQYF. The V gene is TRBV6-5, the J gene TRBJ2-3, with 8 positions matching TRBD1. This CDR3 has 14 amino acids. V lost 8 bases and J lost 1; bases outside the gene matches: 5. Germline V gene lookup returns CDR1 MNHEY and CDR2 SVGAGI.

V and J are TRBV9 and TRBJ2-3; perhaps TRBD2 as D (6 bases). This CDR3 has 16 amino acids. Trimming removed 0 bases from V and 0 bases from J, with 11 bases in between. CDR1 is SGDLS and CDR2 is YYNGEE in the germline V gene. The CDR3 region is CASSVGASASTDTQYF. The CDR3 DNA is TGTGCCAGCAGCGTAGGGGCTAGCGCAAGCACAGATACGCAGTATTTT.

This clone has just a few counts. The rearrangement uses TRBV7-9 and TRBJ2-7; a possible D gene is TRBD1 (5 bases). Germline CDR1 SEHNR, CDR2 FQNEAQ (reference sequence). Trimming stripped 5 bases from V and 7 bases from J, with 12 bases between. This CDR3 comprises 12 residues. CDR3 protein: CASSVGVGEQYF. As DNA, the CDR3 is TGTGCCAGCAGCGTAGGGGTGGGGGAGCAGTACTTC. Combining the CDR3 with reference TRBV7-9 and TRBJ2-7 gives the whole variable domain DTGVSQNPRHKITKRGQNVTFRCDPISEHNRLYWYRQTLGQGPEFLTYFQNEAQLEKSRLLSDRFSAERPKGSFSTLEIQRTEQGDSAMYLCASSVGVGEQYFGPGTRLTVT.

The chain links TRBV7-8 to TRBJ2-5; 8 nucleotides match TRBD2. This CDR3 comprises 15 residues. The V gene end was trimmed by 5 bases and the J gene end by 5 bases; junction bases not matched to a gene: 10. Germline V CDR1 and CDR2: SGHVS, FQNEAQ. DNA for the CDR3: TGTGCCAGCAGCACCTTAAGCGGGAGCTACGAGACCCAGTACTTC. Protein product: CASSTLSGSYETQYF.

The chain is built from TRBV18 and TRBJ2-7, with 7 positions matching TRBD1. Germline-derived CDR1 and CDR2 are KGHSH and LQKENI. This CDR3 region has 15 residues. Losses at the gene ends were 4 bases for V and 0 bases for J; bases not matched to a gene: 6. The CDR3 is CASSREGDSSYEQYF. The CDR3 DNA follows: TGTGCCAGCTCACGCGAGGGGGACAGCTCCTACGAGCAGTACTTC.

The chain combines TRBV19 with TRBJ1-6; 7 positions match TRBD1. This CDR3 comprises 14 residues. CDR1 and CDR2 (germline): LNHDA, SQIVND (reference sequence). With V trimmed by 6 bases and J by 6 bases, 5 bases remained unmatched. CDR3 amino acids: CASRPTGTNSPLHF. Here the CDR3 DNA reads TGTGCCAGTAGGCCGACAGGGACTAATTCACCCCTCCACTTT.

The V gene is TRBV7-3, the J gene TRBJ1-4, with 11 bases matching TRBD1. Germline V gene data show CDR1 as SGHTA and CDR2 as FQGTGA. This CDR3 contains 14 residues. Germline trimming cut 5 bases from V and 8 bases from J; bases unmatched to any gene: 4. CDR3 in DNA: TGTGCCAGCAGCCCCCGGGACAGGGGGGAAAAACTGTTTTTT. Translation: CASSPRDRGEKLFF.

This chain uses TRBV18 with TRBJ2-4; D may correspond to TRBD1 or TRBD2 (5 bases each). Germline V gives CDR1 KGHSH, CDR2 LQKENI. The CDR3 has 16 amino acids. Trimming took off 4 bases at V and 1 base at J, with 14 bases between the two ends. The CDR3 DNA reads as TGTGCCAGCTCACACGAGGATCGGGGCGCCAAAAACATTCAGTACTTC. This encodes CASSHEDRGAKNIQYF.